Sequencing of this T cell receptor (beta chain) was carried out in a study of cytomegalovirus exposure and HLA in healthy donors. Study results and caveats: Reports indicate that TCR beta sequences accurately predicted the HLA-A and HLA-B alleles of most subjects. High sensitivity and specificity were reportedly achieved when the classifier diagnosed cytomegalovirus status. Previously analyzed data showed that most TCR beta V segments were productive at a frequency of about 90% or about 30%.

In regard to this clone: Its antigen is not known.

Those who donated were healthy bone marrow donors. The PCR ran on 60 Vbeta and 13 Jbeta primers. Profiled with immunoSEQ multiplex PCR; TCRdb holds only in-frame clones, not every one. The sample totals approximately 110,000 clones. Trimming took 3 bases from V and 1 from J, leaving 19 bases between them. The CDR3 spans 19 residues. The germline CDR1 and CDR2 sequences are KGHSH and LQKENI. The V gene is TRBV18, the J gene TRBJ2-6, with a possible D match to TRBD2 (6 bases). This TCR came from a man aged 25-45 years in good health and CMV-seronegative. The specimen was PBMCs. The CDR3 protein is CASSPGGVPLTSGANVLTF. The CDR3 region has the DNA TGTGCCAGCTCACCGGGGGGAGTCCCACTCACTTCTGGGGCCAACGTCCTGACTTTC. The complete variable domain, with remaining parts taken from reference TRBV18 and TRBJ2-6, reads NAGVMQNPRHLVRRRGQEARLRCSPMKGHSHVYWYRQLPEEGLKFMVYLQKENIIDESGMPKERFSAEFPKEGPSILRIQQVVRGDSAAYFCASSPGGVPLTSGANVLTFGAGSRLTVL.